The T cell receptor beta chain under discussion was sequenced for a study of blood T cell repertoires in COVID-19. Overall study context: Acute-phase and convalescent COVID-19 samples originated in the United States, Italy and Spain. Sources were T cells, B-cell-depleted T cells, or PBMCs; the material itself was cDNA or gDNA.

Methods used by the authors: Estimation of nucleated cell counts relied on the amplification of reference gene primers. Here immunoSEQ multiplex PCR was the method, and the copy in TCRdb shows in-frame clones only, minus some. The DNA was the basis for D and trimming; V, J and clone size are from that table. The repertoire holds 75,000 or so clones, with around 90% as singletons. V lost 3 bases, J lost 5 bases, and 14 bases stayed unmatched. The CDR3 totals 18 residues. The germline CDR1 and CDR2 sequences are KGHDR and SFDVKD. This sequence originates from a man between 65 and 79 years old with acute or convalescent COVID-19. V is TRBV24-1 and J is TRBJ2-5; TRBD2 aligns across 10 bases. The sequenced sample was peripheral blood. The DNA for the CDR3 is TGTGCCACCAGTGATCCCGCCTGGGGGCTAGCGGGGGTGGAGACCCAGTACTTC. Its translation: CATSDPAWGLAGVETQYF.